The clone carrying this T cell receptor beta chain was counted only a few times. Per the original data handling: Reference gene primers were amplified, and this amplification served to estimate nucleated cell counts. Repertoires were generated with immunoSEQ multiplex PCR, while TCRdb's copy carries only in-frame clones and drops some. V and J calls plus clone size are reproduced from that table; the DNA served to infer D and trimming. The sample lists some 150,000 clones; around 90% were seen once. This sample stems from a study of blood T cell repertoires in COVID-19. Study-wide context: PBMCs, B-cell-depleted T cells, or T cells provided the cDNA or gDNA that made up the material.

Germline CDR1 reads SGHNT; CDR2 reads YYREEE (reference sequence). The CDR3 spans 16 residues. Deletions cut 7 bases from V and 8 bases from J, with 22 bases between. The origin of this receptor is a woman aged 50 to 60 with acute or convalescent COVID-19. Sequencing input: peripheral blood. The genes are TRBV5-4 and TRBJ1-6, with a weak D call TRBD1 (6 bases). CDR3 nucleotides: TGTGCCAGCCAACACGCATCCACAGGGTCGGATTCACCCCTCCACTTT. It specifies CASQHASTGSDSPLHF.